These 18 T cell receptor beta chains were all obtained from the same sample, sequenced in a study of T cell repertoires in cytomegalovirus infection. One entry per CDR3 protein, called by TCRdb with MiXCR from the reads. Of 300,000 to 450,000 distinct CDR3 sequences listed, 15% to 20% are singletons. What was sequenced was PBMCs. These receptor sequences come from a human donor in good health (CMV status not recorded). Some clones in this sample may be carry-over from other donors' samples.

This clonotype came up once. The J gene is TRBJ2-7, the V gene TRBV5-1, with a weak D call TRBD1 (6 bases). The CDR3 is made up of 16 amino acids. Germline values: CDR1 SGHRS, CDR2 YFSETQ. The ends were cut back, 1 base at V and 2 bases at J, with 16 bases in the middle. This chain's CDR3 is CASSLSSQGLTYEQYF. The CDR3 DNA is TGCGCCAGCAGCTTGTCTTCACAGGGCCTTACCTACGAGCAGTACTTC.

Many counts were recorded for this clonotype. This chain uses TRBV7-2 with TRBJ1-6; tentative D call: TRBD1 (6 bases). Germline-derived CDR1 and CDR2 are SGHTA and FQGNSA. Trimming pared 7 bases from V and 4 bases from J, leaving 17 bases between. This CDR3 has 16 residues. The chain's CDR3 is CASTWTEGIYNSPLHF. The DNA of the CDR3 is TGTGCCAGCACCTGGACAGAAGGGATATATAATTCACCCCTCCACTTT.

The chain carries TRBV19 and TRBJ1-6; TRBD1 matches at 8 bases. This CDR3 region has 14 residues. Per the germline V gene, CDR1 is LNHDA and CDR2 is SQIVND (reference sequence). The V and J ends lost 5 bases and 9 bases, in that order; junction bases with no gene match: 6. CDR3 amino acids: CASSDRTGLSPLHF. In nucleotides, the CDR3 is TGTGCCAGTAGTGACCGGACAGGGCTTTCACCCCTCCACTTT.

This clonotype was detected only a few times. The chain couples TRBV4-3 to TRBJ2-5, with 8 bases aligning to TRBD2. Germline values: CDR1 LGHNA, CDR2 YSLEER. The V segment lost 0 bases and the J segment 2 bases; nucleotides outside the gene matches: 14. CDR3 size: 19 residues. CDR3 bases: TGCGCCAGCAGCCAAGATCTAGGCGGTCTAGCGGGTGGTCAAGAGACCCAGTACTTC. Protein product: CASSQDLGGLAGGQETQYF.

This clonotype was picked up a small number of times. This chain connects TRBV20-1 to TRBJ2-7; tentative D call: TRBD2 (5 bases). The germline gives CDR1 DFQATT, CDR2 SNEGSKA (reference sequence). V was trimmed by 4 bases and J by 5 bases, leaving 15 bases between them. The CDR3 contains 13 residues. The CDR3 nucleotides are TGCAGTGCTACCCGGGATTTTAGGAACGAGCAGTACTTC. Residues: CSATRDFRNEQYF.

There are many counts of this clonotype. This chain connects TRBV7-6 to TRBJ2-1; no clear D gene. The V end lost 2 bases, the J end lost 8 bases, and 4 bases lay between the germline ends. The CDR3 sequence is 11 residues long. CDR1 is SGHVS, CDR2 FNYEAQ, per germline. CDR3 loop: CASSLCHEQFF. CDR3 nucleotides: TGTGCCAGCAGCTTATGTCATGAGCAGTTCTTC.

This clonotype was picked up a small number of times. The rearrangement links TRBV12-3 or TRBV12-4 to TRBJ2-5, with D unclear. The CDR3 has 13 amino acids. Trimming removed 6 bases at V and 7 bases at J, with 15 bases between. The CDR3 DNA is TGTGCCAGCAGACCGGACGGTCCAGCGACCCAGTACTTC. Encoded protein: CASRPDGPATQYF.

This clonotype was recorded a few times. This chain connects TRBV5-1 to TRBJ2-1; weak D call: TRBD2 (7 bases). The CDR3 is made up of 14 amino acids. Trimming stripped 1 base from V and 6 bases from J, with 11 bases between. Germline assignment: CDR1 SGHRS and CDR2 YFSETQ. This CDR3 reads CASSLLRGANEQFF. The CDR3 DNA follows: TGCGCCAGCAGCTTGTTACGGGGGGCCAATGAGCAGTTCTTC.

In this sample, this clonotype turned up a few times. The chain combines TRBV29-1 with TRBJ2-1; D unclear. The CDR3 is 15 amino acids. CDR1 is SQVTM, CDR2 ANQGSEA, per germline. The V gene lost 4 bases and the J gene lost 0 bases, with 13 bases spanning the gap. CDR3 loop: CSVAGGMSSYNEQFF. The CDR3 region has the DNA TGCAGCGTTGCGGGCGGCATGAGCTCCTACAATGAGCAGTTCTTC.

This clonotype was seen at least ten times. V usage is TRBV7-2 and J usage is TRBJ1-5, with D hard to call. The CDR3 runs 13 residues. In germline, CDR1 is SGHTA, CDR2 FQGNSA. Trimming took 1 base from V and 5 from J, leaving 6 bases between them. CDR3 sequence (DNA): TGTGCCAGCAGCTTAGATCTGTATCAGCCCCAGCATTTT. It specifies CASSLDLYQPQHF.

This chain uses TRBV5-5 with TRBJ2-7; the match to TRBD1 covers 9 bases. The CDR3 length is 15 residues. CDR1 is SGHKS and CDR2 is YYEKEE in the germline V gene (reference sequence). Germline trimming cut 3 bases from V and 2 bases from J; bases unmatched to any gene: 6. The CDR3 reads CASSYTGGEAYEQYF. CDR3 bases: TGTGCCAGCAGCTATACAGGGGGCGAGGCCTACGAGCAGTACTTC.

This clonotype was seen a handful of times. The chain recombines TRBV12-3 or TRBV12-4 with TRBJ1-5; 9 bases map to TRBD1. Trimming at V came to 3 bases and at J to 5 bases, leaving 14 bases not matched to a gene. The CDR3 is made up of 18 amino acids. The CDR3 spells CASSFHRLGQGLYQPQHF. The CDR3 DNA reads TGTGCCAGCAGTTTTCATCGCCTTGGACAGGGGCTATATCAGCCCCAGCATTTT.

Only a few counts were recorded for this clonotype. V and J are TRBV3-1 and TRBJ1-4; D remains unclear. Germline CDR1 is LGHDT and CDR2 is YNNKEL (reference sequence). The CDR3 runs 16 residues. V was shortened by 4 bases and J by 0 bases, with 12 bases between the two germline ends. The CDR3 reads CASSPYVASTNEKLFF. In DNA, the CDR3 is TGTGCCAGCAGCCCTTACGTGGCCTCAACTAATGAAAAACTGTTTTTT.

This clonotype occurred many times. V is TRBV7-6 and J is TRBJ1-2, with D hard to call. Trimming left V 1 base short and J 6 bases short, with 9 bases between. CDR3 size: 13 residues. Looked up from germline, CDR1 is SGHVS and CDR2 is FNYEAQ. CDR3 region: CASSLGATHGYTF. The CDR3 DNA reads TGTGCCAGCAGCTTAGGGGCGACACATGGCTACACCTTC. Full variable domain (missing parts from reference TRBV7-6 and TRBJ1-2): GAGVSQSPRYKVTKRGQDVALRCDPISGHVSLYWYRQALGQGPEFLTYFNYEAQQDKSGLPNDRFSAERPEGSISTLTIQRTEQRDSAMYRCASSLGATHGYTFGSGTRLTVV.

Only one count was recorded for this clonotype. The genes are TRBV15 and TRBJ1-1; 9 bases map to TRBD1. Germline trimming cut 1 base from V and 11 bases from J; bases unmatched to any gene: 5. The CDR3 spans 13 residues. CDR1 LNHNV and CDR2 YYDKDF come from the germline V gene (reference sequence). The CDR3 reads CATSRGQGESAFF. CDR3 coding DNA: TGTGCCACCAGCAGAGGACAGGGGGAGTCGGCTTTCTTT.

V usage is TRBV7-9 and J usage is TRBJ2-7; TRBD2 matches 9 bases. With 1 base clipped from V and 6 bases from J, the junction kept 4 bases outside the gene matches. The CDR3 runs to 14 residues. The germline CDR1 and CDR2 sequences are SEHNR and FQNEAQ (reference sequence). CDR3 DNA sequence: TGTGCCAGCAGCTTAGGCGGGGGGGCCGGCGAGCAGTACTTC. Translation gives CASSLGGGAGEQYF.

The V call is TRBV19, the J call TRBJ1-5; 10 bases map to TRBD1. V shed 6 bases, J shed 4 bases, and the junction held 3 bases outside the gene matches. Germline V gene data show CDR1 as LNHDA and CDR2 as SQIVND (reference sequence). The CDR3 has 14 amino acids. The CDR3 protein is CASRGDRGNQPQHF. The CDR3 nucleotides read TGTGCCAGTAGGGGGGACAGGGGTAATCAGCCCCAGCATTTT.

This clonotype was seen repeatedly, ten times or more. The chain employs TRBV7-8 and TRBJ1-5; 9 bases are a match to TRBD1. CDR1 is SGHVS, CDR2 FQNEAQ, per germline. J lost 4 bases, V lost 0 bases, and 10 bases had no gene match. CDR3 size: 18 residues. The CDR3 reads CASSLARMDRGTNQPQHF. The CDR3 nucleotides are TGTGCCAGCAGCTTAGCTCGGATGGACAGGGGTACTAATCAGCCCCAGCATTTT.